These T cell receptor beta chains were read from a single sample in a study of a mutant IDH1 vaccine in newly diagnosed glioma. These receptors lack a known antigen. Profiling relied on immunoSEQ multiplex PCR, and the TCRdb table lists in-frame clones only, not all of them. The sample holds 110,000 or so clones, 90% seen once. The starting material was PBMCs, obtained from a glioma patient whose treatment included an IDH1 peptide vaccine. Source of these receptors: a woman aged 50 to 60 with glioma. Both conserved end residues are trimmed from each CDR3. Each record gives: clone size, D gene, J gene, V gene, CDR3 protein. The D gene is left open where the match is weak. Not every row has a clone size; where given, it reads once, few, many or a size class.

- | - | TRBJ1-2 | TRBV28 | ASMGGLGVYGYT
- | - | TRBJ2-3 | TRBV7-6 | ASSRGTLGDTQY
- | - | TRBJ1-2 | TRBV4-1 | ASSPGPGEGYT
- | - | TRBJ1-4 | TRBV27 | ASSYGAANEKLF
- | - | TRBJ2-3 | TRBV7-9 | ASSLGSGDTQY
- | - | TRBJ1-1 | TRBV5-1 | ASSPRGGVNTEAF
- | - | TRBJ1-1 | TRBV7-8 | ASSLAGPGESEAF
- | TRBD1 | TRBJ1-3 | TRBV6-5 | ASRFNRGAGNTIY
- | - | TRBJ2-1 | TRBV6-5 | ASSYGGTPYNEQF
- | TRBD1 | TRBJ1-2 | TRBV10-1 | ASRQQGWDYGYT
- | - | TRBJ2-2 | TRBV13 | ASSLPQGRGTGELF
- | - | TRBJ1-4 | TRBV9 | ASSPQGGRANEKLF
- | - | TRBJ2-7 | TRBV4-1 | ASSPVQGGLRY
- | - | TRBJ1-1 | TRBV19 | ASSMKENTEAF
once | - | TRBJ1-1 | TRBV30 | AWSLEAWGTEAF
- | TRBD1 | TRBJ2-4 | TRBV4-1 | ASSQDRVAKNIQY
- | TRBD1 | TRBJ2-7 | TRBV9 | ASSVEGQGIEQY
- | - | TRBJ2-4 | TRBV18 | ASSPRGSPQGINIQY
- | TRBD2 | TRBJ2-3 | TRBV9 | ASSVDPPLAEGSTDTQY
few | - | TRBJ2-6 | TRBV5-4 | ASTIGMAGDAGANVLT
- | - | TRBJ2-5 | TRBV28 | ASSLSLRATQY
- | - | TRBJ2-7 | TRBV28 | AIAGEGYEQY
- | - | TRBJ1-5 | TRBV6-6 | ASRYRENQPQH
- | TRBD1 | TRBJ1-1 | TRBV10-1 | ASQGQATSEAF
- | - | TRBJ1-5 | TRBV30 | AWSLEGANQPQH
- | TRBD1 | TRBJ2-7 | TRBV11-2 | ASSDRQGDYEQY
- | - | TRBJ2-3 | TRBV5-4 | ASSLSGSTDTQY
- | TRBD2 | TRBJ2-1 | TRBV30 | AWSSWASGYNEQF